Included here is one T cell receptor (beta chain) sequence, with context. The sample comes from a study of blood T cell repertoires in COVID-19. Study in general: Acute and convalescent COVID-19 specimens originated in the United States, Italy and Spain. PBMCs, B-cell-depleted T cells, or T cells provided the cDNA or gDNA that made up the material.

V trimming: 4 bases; J trimming: 5 bases; junction bases outside the gene matches: 8. The CDR3 runs to 15 residues. Germline V gene lookup returns CDR1 SEHNR and CDR2 FQNEAQ (reference sequence). Recruited during active infection, patients (from Seattle) were subsequently followed longitudinally. In the authors' workflow: It was from reference gene primer amplification that nucleated cell counts were estimated. The data were produced by immunoSEQ multiplex PCR, yet TCRdb's version contains in-frame clones alone and is incomplete. D and trimming were read from the DNA, whereas the V and J calls and clone size are those reported in that table. Of roughly 120,000 clones in the sample, 90% to 95% were seen once.

The material sequenced was peripheral blood. The rearrangement uses TRBV7-9 and TRBJ2-5; 9 nucleotides align to TRBD1. This receptor was obtained from a middle-aged man with COVID-19, enrolled during active disease. CDR3 DNA sequence: TGTGCCAGCAGCTCGGGACAGGGCTCGGGGGAGACCCAGTACTTC. Translated: CASSSGQGSGETQYF. Filled out from reference TRBV7-9 and TRBJ2-5, the complete variable domain reads DTGVSQNPRHKITKRGQNVTFRCDPISEHNRLYWYRQTLGQGPEFLTYFQNEAQLEKSRLLSDRFSAERPKGSFSTLEIQRTEQGDSAMYLCASSSGQGSGETQYFGPGTRLLVL.